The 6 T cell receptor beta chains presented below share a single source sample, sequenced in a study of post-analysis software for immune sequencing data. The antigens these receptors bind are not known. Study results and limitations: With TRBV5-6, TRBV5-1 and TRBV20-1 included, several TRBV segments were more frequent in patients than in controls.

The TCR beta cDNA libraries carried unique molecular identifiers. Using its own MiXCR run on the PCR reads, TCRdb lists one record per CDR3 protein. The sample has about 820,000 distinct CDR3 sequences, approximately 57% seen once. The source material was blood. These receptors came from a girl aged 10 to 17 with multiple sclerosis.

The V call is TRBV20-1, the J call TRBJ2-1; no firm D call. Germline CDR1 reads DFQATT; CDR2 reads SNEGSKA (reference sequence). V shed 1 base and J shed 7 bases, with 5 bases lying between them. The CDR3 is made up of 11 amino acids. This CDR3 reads CSARAGNEQFF. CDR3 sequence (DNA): TGCAGTGCTAGAGCAGGAAATGAGCAGTTCTTC.

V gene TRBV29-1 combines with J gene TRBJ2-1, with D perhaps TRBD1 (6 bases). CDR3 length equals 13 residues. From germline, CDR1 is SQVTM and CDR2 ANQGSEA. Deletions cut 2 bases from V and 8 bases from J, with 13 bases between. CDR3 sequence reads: CSVERLEGDEQFF. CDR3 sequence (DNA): TGCAGCGTTGAAAGACTCGAGGGGGATGAGCAGTTCTTC.

CDR3 residues: CASSYSASGRSYEQYF. CDR3 nucleotide sequence: TGTGCCAGCAGTTACTCTGCAAGCGGGAGATCCTACGAGCAGTACTTC. This chain connects TRBV6-6 to TRBJ2-7, with 8 bases that match TRBD2. J was trimmed by 1 base and V by 0 bases; bases with no gene match: 5. Germline V gene sequence: CDR1 MNHNY, CDR2 SVGAGI (reference sequence). This CDR3 is 16 amino acids long.

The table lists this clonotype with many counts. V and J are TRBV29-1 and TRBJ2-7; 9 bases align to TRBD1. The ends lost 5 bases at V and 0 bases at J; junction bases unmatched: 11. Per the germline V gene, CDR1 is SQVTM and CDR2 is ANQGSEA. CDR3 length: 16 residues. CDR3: CSVLGVDRGRSYEQYF. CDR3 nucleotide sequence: TGCAGCGTTCTAGGGGTGGACAGGGGACGCTCCTACGAGCAGTACTTC.

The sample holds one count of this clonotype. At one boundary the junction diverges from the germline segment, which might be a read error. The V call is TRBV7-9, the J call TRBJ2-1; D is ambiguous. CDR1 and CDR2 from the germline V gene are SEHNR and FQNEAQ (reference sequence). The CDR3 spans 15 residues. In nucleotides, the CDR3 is TGTGCCAGCAGCATATCCGCCGCCTCCAACAATGAGCAGTTCTTC. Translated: CASSISAASNNEQFF. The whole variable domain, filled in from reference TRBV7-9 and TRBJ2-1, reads DTGVSQNPRHKITKRGQNVTFRCDPISEHNRLYWYRQTLGQGPEFLTYFQNEAQLEKSRLLSDRFSAERPKGSFSTLEIQRTEQGDSAMYLCASSISAASNNEQFFGPGTRLTVL.

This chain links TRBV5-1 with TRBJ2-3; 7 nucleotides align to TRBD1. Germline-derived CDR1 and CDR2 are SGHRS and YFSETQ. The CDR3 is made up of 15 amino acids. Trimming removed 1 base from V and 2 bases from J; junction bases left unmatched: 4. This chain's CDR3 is CASSLTGTATDTQYF. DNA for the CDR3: TGCGCCAGCAGCTTGACCGGGACAGCCACAGATACGCAGTATTTT.